One sample yielded the 11 T cell receptor beta chains listed below, sequenced in a study of metastatic and nonmetastatic thyroid tumors. There were no patients who had received any treatment before thyroid surgery. MiXCR was used by TCRdb to re-call the PCR reads. This sample has about 50,000 clones, with around 20% found just once. The sequencing sample was made of blood. These receptors were obtained from a female donor with papillary thyroid cancer or a benign thyroid nodule (not recorded which). Some clones in this sample may be carry-over from other donors' samples.

This clone was recorded many times. The rearrangement uses TRBV6-5 and TRBJ1-2, with TRBD1 identical over 10 bases. After removal of 3 bases from V and 5 bases from J, the junction contained 6 bases not matched to a gene. This CDR3 is 15 amino acids long. CDR1 and CDR2 from the germline V gene are MNHEY and SVGAGI. DNA of the CDR3: TGTGCCAGCAGTTATACGGGACAGGGGCGGTATGGCTACACCTTC. Its translation is CASSYTGQGRYGYTF.

This clone was seen ten or more times. V and J are TRBV20-1 and TRBJ2-5; unclear D gene. CDR1 DFQATT and CDR2 SNEGSKA come from the germline V gene (reference sequence). The CDR3 is made up of 13 amino acids. The V end was cut by 2 bases, the J end by 1 base, with 8 bases between. The CDR3 DNA reads TGCAGTGCTAGATACCGCGGCCAAGAGACCCAGTACTTC. Translated, it gives CSARYRGQETQYF.

This clone was observed at least ten times. The rearrangement joins TRBV3-1 to TRBJ2-1; TRBD2 matches 13 bases. The V segment lost 7 bases and the J segment 10 bases; nucleotides outside the gene matches: 16. The CDR3 has 17 residues. The germline CDR1 and CDR2 sequences are LGHDT and YNNKEL (reference sequence). The CDR3 bases are TGTGCCAGCACCGCTCCCTCACTAGCGGGAGGGTGGGGAGAGCAGTTCTTC. It translates to CASTAPSLAGGWGEQFF.

The chain employs TRBV5-1 and TRBJ1-2; 8 bases line up with TRBD1. Trimming removed 2 bases from V and 2 bases from J; junction bases left unmatched: 5. Per the germline V gene, CDR1 is SGHRS and CDR2 is YFSETQ. The CDR3 is 15 amino acids. The chain's CDR3 is CASSLGTGPNYGYTF. CDR3 sequence (DNA): TGCGCCAGCAGCTTAGGGACAGGACCGAACTATGGCTACACCTTC. The full variable domain, rest sourced from reference TRBV5-1 and TRBJ1-2, is KAGVTQTPRYLIKTRGQQVTLSCSPISGHRSVSWYQQTPGQGLQFLFEYFSETQRNKGNFPGRFSGRQFSNSRSEMNVSTLELGDSALYLCASSLGTGPNYGYTFGSGTRLTVV.

There are many counts of this clone. The chain recombines TRBV27 with TRBJ2-7, with a tentative D call TRBD1 (5 bases). This CDR3 comprises 14 residues. V lost 3 bases and J lost 3, with 12 bases in between. Germline CDR1 and CDR2: MNHEY and SMNVEV (reference sequence). This CDR3 reads CASSFQGWGYEQYF. The DNA of the CDR3 is TGTGCCAGCAGTTTTCAGGGTTGGGGCTACGAGCAGTACTTC.

This clone came up a few times. An end of the junction does not agree with germline; a read error may underlie this. The chain has TRBV25-1 and TRBJ1-2; the D is unclear. The CDR3 covers 13 residues. Germline-derived CDR1 and CDR2 are MGHDK and SYGVNS. CDR3 residues: CASIPRPVYVYTF. The CDR3 coding sequence is TGTGCCAGCATACCACGACCTGTATATGTCTACACCTTC.

This clone was found many times. The chain combines TRBV6-1 with TRBJ1-2; D not resolved. Germline loops: CDR1 MNHNS, CDR2 SASEGT. The CDR3 is 14 amino acids. The ends were cut back, 2 bases at V and 1 base at J, with 8 bases in the middle. The CDR3 nucleotides read TGTGCCAGCAGTGAAATGACGAGTAACTATGGCTACACCTTC. Translating gives CASSEMTSNYGYTF.

This clone was counted at least ten times. This rearrangement joins TRBV27 to TRBJ1-4; D not certain. Trimming cost V 10 bases and J 8 bases, with 11 bases left between them. From germline, CDR1 is MNHEY and CDR2 SMNVEV (reference sequence). The CDR3 is 11 residues long. CDR3 nucleotide sequence: TGTGCCACCCAAAGAGGCGAAAAACTGTTTTTT. It codes for CATQRGEKLFF.

This clone was observed a handful of times. Given a much more abundant clone one base away, this may be a read error. This sequence joins TRBV28 and TRBJ2-2; tentative D call: TRBD1 (6 bases). The germline V gene has CDR1 MDHEN and CDR2 SYDVKM. The CDR3 length is 12 residues. The CDR3 loop reads CAVQGNTWELFF. The CDR3 nucleotides read TGTGCCGTGCAGGGGAACACCTGGGAGCTGTTTTTT.

The V call is TRBV7-6, the J call TRBJ2-1; D is undetermined. Germline V gene data show CDR1 as SGHVS and CDR2 as FNYEAQ. Trimming took off 2 bases at V and 4 bases at J, with 12 bases between the two ends. This CDR3 contains 15 residues. CDR3 in DNA: TGTGCCAGCAGCTTATGGTCGGCGATATACAATGAGCAGTTCTTC. It codes for CASSLWSAIYNEQFF.

This clone was detected many times. The chain recombines TRBV11-2 with TRBJ2-1; 8 positions match TRBD1. Germline CDR1 is SGHAT and CDR2 is FQNNGV. Trimming at V came to 5 bases and at J to 12 bases, leaving 18 bases not matched to a gene. The CDR3 covers 16 residues. The CDR3 sequence is CASSVTGTGFPRGQFF. The CDR3 nucleotides read TGTGCCAGCAGCGTCACCGGGACAGGATTTCCTAGGGGGCAGTTCTTC.